These 8 T cell receptor beta chains came from one sample sequenced in a study of shared clonotypes between healthy human individuals. The assay was immunoSEQ multiplex PCR, and TCRdb's table has in-frame clones only and misses some. The sample includes around 1,900,000 clones, 93% of them seen just once. The naive CD8 subset, CD45RO-negative cells positively selected for CCR7, excluded terminally differentiated effector memory CD45RA+ cells. The source material was naive CD8+ T cells from PBMCs. The receptors stem from a young man in good health. Some clones in this sample may be carry-over from other donors' samples.

The chain's CDR3 is CASSLVTFSDLAYEQYF. The CDR3 DNA reads as TGTGCCAGCAGCTTAGTAACGTTTTCGGACTTAGCCTACGAGCAGTACTTC. This sequence joins TRBV7-2 and TRBJ2-7, with D perhaps TRBD2 (5 bases). Trimming shortened V by 1 base and J by 2 bases, and 18 bases separated the two germline ends. Germline values: CDR1 SGHTA, CDR2 FQGNSA. The CDR3 has 17 residues.

For this clone: Other DNA sequences of this sample code for an identical CDR3. This sequence joins TRBV27 and TRBJ2-3; D is undetermined. The CDR3 length is 12 residues. The germline V and J ends were trimmed by 3 bases and 6 bases, with 7 bases remaining between them. Germline V gene lookup returns CDR1 MNHEY and CDR2 SMNVEV (reference sequence). The CDR3 nucleotides read TGTGCCAGCAGTTTGCGAGGTGATACGCAGTATTTT. Its protein product is CASSLRGDTQYF.

The gene calls are TRBV7-6 and TRBJ2-1; tentatively, D is TRBD1 or TRBD2 (5 bases each). Trimming removed 1 base at V and 2 bases at J, with 12 bases between. Germline V gene lookup returns CDR1 SGHVS and CDR2 FNYEAQ. The CDR3 spans 16 residues. CDR3 DNA sequence: TGTGCCAGCAGCTTAGGCACGGGGCGTACCTACAATGAGCAGTTCTTC. This translates into CASSLGTGRTYNEQFF.

J is TRBJ2-3 and V is TRBV7-3; 9 nucleotides agree with TRBD2. Germline V CDR1 and CDR2: SGHTA, FQGTGA. This CDR3 comprises 15 residues. J gave up 6 bases and V 2 bases, and 6 bases lay outside the gene matches. CDR3 sequence reads: CASSLAGGKADTQYF. CDR3 nucleotide sequence: TGTGCCAGCAGCTTAGCGGGAGGGAAGGCGGATACGCAGTATTTT. The entire variable domain, with the rest obtained from reference TRBV7-3 and TRBJ2-3, is as follows: GAGVSQTPSNKVTEKGKYVELRCDPISGHTALYWYRQSLGQGPEFLIYFQGTGAADDSGLPNDRFFAVRPEGSVSTLKIQRTERGDSAVYLCASSLAGGKADTQYFGPGTRLTVL.

This rearrangement joins TRBV28 to TRBJ2-1; 10 bases agree with TRBD2. Unmatched junction bases numbered 4, after V lost 6 bases and J lost 2 bases. The CDR3 sequence is 15 residues long. CDR1 and CDR2 (germline): MDHEN, SYDVKM. The CDR3 DNA follows: TGTGCCAGCAGCTCTACTAGCGGGACCTACAATGAGCAGTTCTTC. Translation gives CASSSTSGTYNEQFF.

The chain carries TRBV28 and TRBJ2-2; D is ambiguous. Germline loops: CDR1 MDHEN, CDR2 SYDVKM. Trimming removed 0 bases from V and 2 bases from J, with 7 bases in between. The CDR3 is made up of 15 amino acids. CDR3 in DNA: TGTGCCAGCAGTTTATGGTCCACAAACACCGGGGAGCTGTTTTTT. It is translated as CASSLWSTNTGELFF.

The chain employs TRBV4-1 and TRBJ2-5, with 14 positions matching TRBD2. From germline, CDR1 is MGHRA and CDR2 YSYEKL. The CDR3 is 22 residues long. V shed 3 bases, J shed 2 bases, and the junction held 20 bases outside the gene matches. The CDR3 coding sequence is TGCGCCAGCAGCCAGGAGGATCCGGGACTAGCGGGAGAGGGCTCTTGGCAAGAGACCCAGTACTTC. The encoded protein is CASSQEDPGLAGEGSWQETQYF.

The chain is built from TRBV7-8 and TRBJ1-5; 8 nucleotides agree with TRBD1. Looked up from germline, CDR1 is SGHVS and CDR2 is FQNEAQ. The CDR3 has 18 residues. J gave up 1 base and V 1 base, and 9 bases lay outside the gene matches. The CDR3 nucleotides are TGTGCCAGCAGCTTAGAACAGGGGGAGCCCGGAAGCAATCAGCCCCAGCATTTT. This gives the protein CASSLEQGEPGSNQPQHF.